These T cell receptor beta chains were read from a single sample in a study of regulatory T cells in long-lasting Graves disease. A single record per CDR3 protein comes from TCRdb applying MiXCR to the multiplex PCR reads. The sample consists of about 430,000 distinct CDR3 sequences, around 16% of them appearing once. These same data were also listed under a study on T cells in Graves' hyperthyroidism and ophthalmopathy.

The material sequenced was peripheral blood mononuclear cells (PBMCs), taken at new diagnosis, from a patient treated with antithyroid drugs. All receptors come from a woman aged 40 to 50 with Graves disease. The CDR3 runs from the conserved cysteine through the conserved F or W. Each record gives: J gene, clone size, V gene, D gene, CDR3 DNA, CDR3 protein. A D gene is named only where the DNA matches it firmly. A clone size is listed for some rows: how often the clone was seen (once, few, many), or a class if it is expanded.

TRBJ2-1 | many | TRBV5-1 | TRBD2 | TGCGCCAGCCGAGATAGCGGGAGCGTTGGGAATGAGCAGTTCTTC | CASRDSGSVGNEQFF
TRBJ2-5 | - | TRBV5-1 | TRBD2 | TGCGCCAGCTCCCCCCGGGCTAGCGGAGTAAAGGTACAAGAGACCCAGTACTTC | CASSPRASGVKVQETQYF
TRBJ1-2 | - | TRBV12-3/TRBV12-4 | TRBD1 | TGTGCCAGCAGTTATGACAGGGCTTGGGGCTACACCTTC | CASSYDRAWGYTF
TRBJ2-3 | - | TRBV14 | - | TGTGCCAGCAGCCAAGGAAGATTTGGAGGAGGAGGAGATACGCAGTATTTT | CASSQGRFGGGGDTQYF
TRBJ1-5 | few | TRBV27 | - | TGTGCCAGCAGTTTATCTGGAGACGGGGGCAATCAGCCCCAGCATTTT | CASSLSGDGGNQPQHF
TRBJ2-1 | few | TRBV5-1 | TRBD1 | TGCGCCAGCAGCTTCACCGGGACAGGGGATTACAATGAGCAGTTCTTC | CASSFTGTGDYNEQFF
TRBJ1-5 | many | TRBV27 | - | TGTGCCAGCAGTGCGGCCGATAGCAATCAGCCCCAGCATTTT | CASSAADSNQPQHF
TRBJ2-2 | many | TRBV11-2 | - | TGTGCCAGCAGCTTAGGCCGGGGTGGGACTTACACCGGGGAGCTGTTTTTT | CASSLGRGGTYTGELFF
TRBJ2-2 | - | TRBV30 | - | TGTGCCTGGACCGAACCTCACAGGTACACCGGGGAGCTGTTTTTT | CAWTEPHRYTGELFF
TRBJ1-5 | many | TRBV2 | - | TGTGCCAGCATGAAGGACAGAGATAGCAATCAGCCCCAGCATTTT | CASMKDRDSNQPQHF
TRBJ1-5 | many | TRBV20-1 | TRBD1 | TGCAGTGCTAGAACAGGGGGTTATAGCAATCAGCCCCAGCATTTT | CSARTGGYSNQPQHF
TRBJ1-2 | few | TRBV6-1 | TRBD1 | TGTGCCAGCAGTGAGGCCGGGACAGGGGGTATGCCAGCGATTAACTATGGCTACACCTTC | CASSEAGTGGMPAINYGYTF
TRBJ2-5 | many | TRBV12-3/TRBV12-4 | - | TGTGCCACGAAGGGGGGAGAAGGGGAGACCCAGTACTTC | CATKGGEGETQYF
TRBJ2-5 | many | TRBV2 | - | TGTGCCAGCAGTGTCACCGGGACCGCCCGGGAAGAGACCCAGTACTTC | CASSVTGTAREETQYF
TRBJ1-2 | many | TRBV28 | - | TGTGCCAGCAGTTTAGGGGGGCCGGGTGGCTACACCTTC | CASSLGGPGGYTF
TRBJ2-4 | - | TRBV3-1 | TRBD2 | TGTGCCAGCAGCCAGGGACTAGCGGGAGGTCCAATAGCCAAAAACATTCAGTACTTC | CASSQGLAGGPIAKNIQYF
TRBJ2-5 | - | TRBV15 | - | TGTGCCACCAGCAGAGACCAGGGGACCCAGTACTTC | CATSRDQGTQYF
TRBJ2-1 | - | TRBV14 | TRBD1 | TGTGCCAGCAGCCTAACAGGGGGCGTGATCTTC | CASSLTGGVIF
TRBJ2-3 | many | TRBV7-6 | - | TGTGCCAGCAGCTCCCGTCTGACACACACAGATACGCAGTATTTT | CASSSRLTHTDTQYF
TRBJ1-2 | - | TRBV10-3 | - | TGTGCCACCACGGACAGAAACTATGGCTACACCTTC | CATTDRNYGYTF
TRBJ1-5 | few | TRBV9 | TRBD1 | TGTGCCAGCAGCGAGACAGGGGTCAGCCAGCCCCAGCATTTT | CASSETGVSQPQHF
TRBJ2-3 | many | TRBV20-1 | TRBD1 | TGCAGTGCTATCAAATCAGGGGGCCCAGATACGCAGTATTTT | CSAIKSGGPDTQYF
TRBJ1-2 | many | TRBV19 | TRBD1 | TGTGCCAGTAGTATAGCCGTCGGACAGGGGCCGAGTGGCTACACCTTC | CASSIAVGQGPSGYTF
TRBJ2-7 | many | TRBV28 | TRBD2 | TGTGCCAGCAGTTTCGGACTAGCGGGAGTCGAGCAGTACTTC | CASSFGLAGVEQYF
TRBJ2-7 | - | TRBV6-5 | - | TGTGCCAGCAGTTGGGGACTGAACCCCGAGCAGTACTTC | CASSWGLNPEQYF
TRBJ2-7 | few | TRBV9 | TRBD1 | TGTACCGGTCCGGACAGGAGCTCCTACGAGCAGTACTTC | CTGPDRSSYEQYF
TRBJ2-7 | many | TRBV30 | TRBD1 | TGTGCCTGGAGTCCAGGGGGCTTGAGCGAGCAGTACTTC | CAWSPGGLSEQYF
TRBJ2-2 | - | TRBV10-3 | - | TGTGCCATCAGTGCGGGACGAAACACCGGGGAGCTGTTTTTT | CAISAGRNTGELFF
TRBJ2-3 | few | TRBV3-1 | - | TGTGCCAGCAGCCATGGGACCACAGCCCCCACAGATACGCAGTATTTT | CASSHGTTAPTDTQYF
TRBJ1-5 | few | TRBV5-6 | - | TGTGCCAGCAGCTGGGGCGGAGTTCAGAGAAATCAGCCCCAGCATTTT | CASSWGGVQRNQPQHF
TRBJ2-3 | few | TRBV15 | TRBD1 | TGTGCCACCAGCCGAAAGGGACAGGCAGATACGCAGTATTTT | CATSRKGQADTQYF
TRBJ2-2 | few | TRBV24-1 | - | TGTGCCACCAGTGCCCACGGGGGGAACACCGGGGAGCTGTTTTTT | CATSAHGGNTGELFF
TRBJ2-7 | - | TRBV19 | TRBD1 | TGTGCCAGTAGTAGAGAGACAGGGAACACCCACGAGCAGTACTTC | CASSRETGNTHEQYF
TRBJ2-5 | many | TRBV7-9 | TRBD2 | TGTGCCAGCAGCTTAGAAGCGGGGCAGCCTCAAGAGACCCAGTACTTC | CASSLEAGQPQETQYF
TRBJ1-5 | - | TRBV6-2/TRBV6-3 | - | TGTGCCAGCAGTTCCTTGGACGCGAGCCGGCATTTT | CASSSLDASRHF
TRBJ2-1 | many | TRBV5-6 | - | TGTGCCAGCAGGCCGGACATTGCCAATGAGCAGTTCTTC | CASRPDIANEQFF
TRBJ2-7 | - | TRBV6-5 | - | TGTGCCAGCAGTTCATACAGGGTAGAGCAGTACTTC | CASSSYRVEQYF
TRBJ1-4 | few | TRBV4-1 | - | TGCGCCAGCAGCCAAGAATCTAGGATTGCAACTAATGAAAAACTGTTTTTT | CASSQESRIATNEKLFF
TRBJ2-6 | - | TRBV28 | TRBD1 | TGTGCCAGCAGTTCCCAGACAGGGGCTGGGGCCAACGTCCTGACTTTC | CASSSQTGAGANVLTF
TRBJ2-7 | many | TRBV27 | TRBD1 | TGTGCCAGCAGTGGGACAGGGTGGGCGTCCTACGAGCAGTACTTC | CASSGTGWASYEQYF
TRBJ2-7 | many | TRBV19 | - | TGTGCCAGTAGTATTGAATGGGGTATACTAACGATGCACGAGCAGTACTTC | CASSIEWGILTMHEQYF
TRBJ1-2 | - | TRBV10-3 | TRBD1 | TGTGCCATCAGTTCCCGGGACAGCCATCTCGCCTATGGCTACACCTTC | CAISSRDSHLAYGYTF
TRBJ2-7 | - | TRBV29-1 | TRBD2 | TGCAGCGTTGGGGACGGGACTAGCGCGACGCAGCAGTACTTC | CSVGDGTSATQQYF
TRBJ2-1 | - | TRBV6-2/TRBV6-3 | TRBD2 | TGTGCCAGCAGTTACTCCCCACTAGCGGGAGCCTACAATGAGCAGTTCTTC | CASSYSPLAGAYNEQFF
TRBJ1-3 | many | TRBV9 | TRBD1 | TGTGCCAGCAGCTCCGGGACAGGGGAGCTTGACACCATATATTTT | CASSSGTGELDTIYF
TRBJ1-1 | few | TRBV14 | TRBD1 | TGTGCCAGCAGCCAAGTTGGGACAGGAAAAGCTTTCTTT | CASSQVGTGKAFF
TRBJ2-7 | many | TRBV28 | - | TGTGCCAGCAGTTTCGGGGGCTCGGCCTACGAGCAGTACTTC | CASSFGGSAYEQYF
TRBJ2-1 | many | TRBV25-1 | TRBD2 | TGTGCCAGCACATTAAAACTCGGACTAGCGGGAGGGCCTGAAGACAATGAGCAGTTCTTC | CASTLKLGLAGGPEDNEQFF
TRBJ2-3 | many | TRBV7-3 | - | TGTGCCAGCAGCTTAACAAAAGAAGATACGCAGTATTTT | CASSLTKEDTQYF
TRBJ1-5 | - | TRBV20-1 | - | TGCAGTGCTAGATTGTTGACCACAGGACTTAACAATCAGCCCCAGCATTTT | CSARLLTTGLNNQPQHF